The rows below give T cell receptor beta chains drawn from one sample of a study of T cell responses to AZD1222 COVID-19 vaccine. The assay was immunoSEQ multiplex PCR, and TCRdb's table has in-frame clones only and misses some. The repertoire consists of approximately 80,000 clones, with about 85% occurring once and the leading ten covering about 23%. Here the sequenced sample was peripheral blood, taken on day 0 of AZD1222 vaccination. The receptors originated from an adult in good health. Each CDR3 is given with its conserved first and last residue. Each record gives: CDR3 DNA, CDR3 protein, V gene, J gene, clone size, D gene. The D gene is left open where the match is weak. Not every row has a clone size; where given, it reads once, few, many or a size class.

CDR3nt: TGTGCCAGCAGCTTAGAGCAGCCGCTTAACTCGGGTGCGCAGTATTTT; CDR3aa: CASSLEQPLNSGAQYF; v_gene: TRBV7-8; j_gene: TRBJ2-3; abundance: once; d_gene: NA
CDR3nt: TGTGCCAGCAGCTTAGTAGGGGGGAGGTACAATGAGCAGTTCTTC; CDR3aa: CASSLVGGRYNEQFF; v_gene: TRBV7-9; j_gene: TRBJ2-1; abundance: once; d_gene: NA
CDR3nt: TGTGCCAGCAGCTTAGTAGCGGGAGGCTCGAATGAGCAGTTCTTC; CDR3aa: CASSLVAGGSNEQFF; v_gene: TRBV11-3; j_gene: TRBJ2-1; abundance: NA; d_gene: TRBD2
CDR3nt: TGTGCCAGCTCACCACGGGAGGCGGGAGCTGGGGAGACCCAGTACTTC; CDR3aa: CASSPREAGAGETQYF; v_gene: TRBV18; j_gene: TRBJ2-5; abundance: NA; d_gene: TRBD2
CDR3nt: TGCGCCAGCACGCCGGGACGGGGGGAGTTAATGAAGGGTCTGTTTTTT; CDR3aa: CASTPGRGELMKGLFF; v_gene: TRBV4-3; j_gene: TRBJ1-4; abundance: NA; d_gene: NA
CDR3nt: TGTGCCAGCAGCCAAGATGTTCAAGGCAATCAGCCCCAGCATTTT; CDR3aa: CASSQDVQGNQPQHF; v_gene: TRBV3-1/TRBV3-2; j_gene: TRBJ1-5; abundance: NA; d_gene: NA
CDR3nt: TGCGCCAGCAGCCCCGGACAGGGAGGCGAAAAACTGTTTTTT; CDR3aa: CASSPGQGGEKLFF; v_gene: TRBV5-1; j_gene: TRBJ1-4; abundance: NA; d_gene: TRBD1
CDR3nt: TGTGCTAGTGGTTGGACAGTCAATCAGCCCCAGCATTTT; CDR3aa: CASGWTVNQPQHF; v_gene: TRBV12-5; j_gene: TRBJ1-5; abundance: NA; d_gene: NA
CDR3nt: TGTGCCAGCACCTTAAACCCTGGAAACACCATATATTTT; CDR3aa: CASTLNPGNTIYF; v_gene: TRBV28; j_gene: TRBJ1-3; abundance: NA; d_gene: NA
CDR3nt: TGTGCCAGCAGCTTCCGACTCCCGGGACAGGGGAAGGCAGCGCAGTATTTT; CDR3aa: CASSFRLPGQGKAAQYF; v_gene: TRBV7-2; j_gene: TRBJ2-3; abundance: NA; d_gene: TRBD1
CDR3nt: TGTGCCAGCAGCTTAGGACGGATCCGCAATCAGCCCCAGCATTTT; CDR3aa: CASSLGRIRNQPQHF; v_gene: TRBV7-8; j_gene: TRBJ1-5; abundance: NA; d_gene: NA
CDR3nt: TGTGCCAGTAGTATAGGCCGGACAGGGGTAGAGAACATTCAGTACTTC; CDR3aa: CASSIGRTGVENIQYF; v_gene: TRBV19; j_gene: TRBJ2-4; abundance: NA; d_gene: TRBD1
CDR3nt: TGCAGTGCTAGTGGCCAGGGGCATCTCAGGGAAAAACTGTTTTTT; CDR3aa: CSASGQGHLREKLFF; v_gene: TRBV20-1; j_gene: TRBJ1-4; abundance: few; d_gene: NA
CDR3nt: TGTGCCAGCAGCTTAAACGGCCCGGGAGCAGGGGGCTACACCTTC; CDR3aa: CASSLNGPGAGGYTF; v_gene: TRBV7-3; j_gene: TRBJ1-2; abundance: NA; d_gene: NA
CDR3nt: TGTGCCAGCAGCTTGGCCGGGGTAACCGGGGAGCTGTTTTTT; CDR3aa: CASSLAGVTGELFF; v_gene: TRBV5-4; j_gene: TRBJ2-2; abundance: once; d_gene: NA
CDR3nt: TGTGCCAGCAGTCACACCGGGACAGGGGATGAGCAGTTCTTC; CDR3aa: CASSHTGTGDEQFF; v_gene: TRBV27; j_gene: TRBJ2-1; abundance: NA; d_gene: TRBD1
CDR3nt: TGCGCCAGCAGCTCAGGGCTCACCGGGGAGCTGTTTTTT; CDR3aa: CASSSGLTGELFF; v_gene: TRBV10-1; j_gene: TRBJ2-2; abundance: NA; d_gene: NA
CDR3nt: TGTGCCAGCAGCTTCAGCGGGGACGAGACCCAGTACTTC; CDR3aa: CASSFSGDETQYF; v_gene: TRBV11-2; j_gene: TRBJ2-5; abundance: NA; d_gene: TRBD2
CDR3nt: TGTGCCACCAGCCAGGGAAGGCCGAACACTGAAGCTTTCTTT; CDR3aa: CATSQGRPNTEAFF; v_gene: TRBV15; j_gene: TRBJ1-1; abundance: NA; d_gene: NA
CDR3nt: TGTGCCAGCAGCTTAAAAGGGTGGGCCGATGGCTACACCTTC; CDR3aa: CASSLKGWADGYTF; v_gene: TRBV7-2; j_gene: TRBJ1-2; abundance: NA; d_gene: NA
CDR3nt: TGTGCCACCAGTGGGTCTCTGAGCAATCAGCCCCAGCATTTT; CDR3aa: CATSGSLSNQPQHF; v_gene: TRBV24-1; j_gene: TRBJ1-5; abundance: NA; d_gene: NA
CDR3nt: TGCGCCAGCAGCTTGGAGACAGACTATGGCTACACCTTC; CDR3aa: CASSLETDYGYTF; v_gene: TRBV5-1; j_gene: TRBJ1-2; abundance: few; d_gene: NA
CDR3nt: TGTGCCAGCAGTGAAATCCGGGGGACTAATGGCTACACCTTC; CDR3aa: CASSEIRGTNGYTF; v_gene: TRBV2; j_gene: TRBJ1-2; abundance: NA; d_gene: NA
CDR3nt: TGTGCCAGCAGCGTAACTAGCGTGTACAATGAGCAGTTCTTC; CDR3aa: CASSVTSVYNEQFF; v_gene: TRBV9; j_gene: TRBJ2-1; abundance: NA; d_gene: TRBD2
CDR3nt: TGCAGCGTTGGGAACTCCTACGAGCAGTACTTC; CDR3aa: CSVGNSYEQYF; v_gene: TRBV29-1; j_gene: TRBJ2-7; abundance: NA; d_gene: NA
CDR3nt: TGCGCCAGCAGCCAAGATTTGGACAGGGGCTATGGCTACACCTTC; CDR3aa: CASSQDLDRGYGYTF; v_gene: TRBV4-1; j_gene: TRBJ1-2; abundance: NA; d_gene: TRBD1
CDR3nt: TGTGCCACCAAATTGGGAGGGGGTTTCGGAAACACCATATATTTT; CDR3aa: CATKLGGGFGNTIYF; v_gene: TRBV6-5; j_gene: TRBJ1-3; abundance: NA; d_gene: NA
CDR3nt: TGCGCCAGCAGCAGTGAGGGGGCGACCGGGGAGCTGTTTTTT; CDR3aa: CASSSEGATGELFF; v_gene: TRBV5-1; j_gene: TRBJ2-2; abundance: NA; d_gene: TRBD1
CDR3nt: TGTGCCAGCAGTTTCAACTCTGCAACTAATGAAAAACTGTTTTTT; CDR3aa: CASSFNSATNEKLFF; v_gene: TRBV27; j_gene: TRBJ1-4; abundance: NA; d_gene: NA
CDR3nt: TGTGCCAGCGCTTTGACAGCTTCCTACGAGCAGTACTTC; CDR3aa: CASALTASYEQYF; v_gene: TRBV11-3; j_gene: TRBJ2-7; abundance: NA; d_gene: NA
CDR3nt: TGTGCCAGCAGCGGGGCAGCAAGCTATAATTCACCCCTCCACTTT; CDR3aa: CASSGAASYNSPLHF; v_gene: TRBV28; j_gene: TRBJ1-6; abundance: NA; d_gene: NA
CDR3nt: TGTGCCAGCAGCTTATTTGGGCGAGGGGCGAACACTGAAGCTTTCTTT; CDR3aa: CASSLFGRGANTEAFF; v_gene: TRBV7-8; j_gene: TRBJ1-1; abundance: NA; d_gene: NA
CDR3nt: TGTGCCAGCAGTTACTCGACGTACGGGGGCCAGGAGCAGTTCTTC; CDR3aa: CASSYSTYGGQEQFF; v_gene: TRBV6-6; j_gene: TRBJ2-1; abundance: NA; d_gene: NA
CDR3nt: TGTGCCAGCAGCTACCATGGAAGAGACAGGGACACTGAAGCTTTCTTT; CDR3aa: CASSYHGRDRDTEAFF; v_gene: TRBV2; j_gene: TRBJ1-1; abundance: NA; d_gene: TRBD1
CDR3nt: TGTGCCAGCAGTTATCCTCGGAGAGCCTACGAGCAGTACTTC; CDR3aa: CASSYPRRAYEQYF; v_gene: TRBV28; j_gene: TRBJ2-7; abundance: NA; d_gene: NA
CDR3nt: TGCGCCAGCAGCCAAGATTTAGCTGATTACGAGCAGTACTTC; CDR3aa: CASSQDLADYEQYF; v_gene: TRBV4-3; j_gene: TRBJ2-7; abundance: NA; d_gene: NA
CDR3nt: TGTGCCAGCAGCTCCCTCCCAGGGGTGGGCACTGAAGCTTTCTTT; CDR3aa: CASSSLPGVGTEAFF; v_gene: TRBV5-6; j_gene: TRBJ1-1; abundance: NA; d_gene: NA
CDR3nt: TGTGCCAGCAGCTTCGGGGGACAGGGCTTTGAAGCTTTCTTT; CDR3aa: CASSFGGQGFEAFF; v_gene: TRBV11-2; j_gene: TRBJ1-1; abundance: NA; d_gene: TRBD1
CDR3nt: TGTGCCAGCAGCCAAGACCAGGGGCCCTACAATGAGCAGTTCTTC; CDR3aa: CASSQDQGPYNEQFF; v_gene: TRBV3-1/TRBV3-2; j_gene: TRBJ2-1; abundance: NA; d_gene: NA
CDR3nt: TGTGCCAGCAGCCCTCCCAGTTTGCGGGAGTCCGGGGACGAGCAGTACTTC; CDR3aa: CASSPPSLRESGDEQYF; v_gene: TRBV7-8; j_gene: TRBJ2-7; abundance: few; d_gene: TRBD2
CDR3nt: TGCAGCGTGAAGCCGGGGAATAATTCACCCCTCCACTTT; CDR3aa: CSVKPGNNSPLHF; v_gene: TRBV29-1; j_gene: TRBJ1-6; abundance: NA; d_gene: NA
CDR3nt: TGTGCCAGCAGTAACAGGGGGGACACTGAAGCTTTCTTT; CDR3aa: CASSNRGDTEAFF; v_gene: TRBV6-5; j_gene: TRBJ1-1; abundance: NA; d_gene: TRBD1
CDR3nt: TGTGCCATAGGCAGGCAGGGGGTTGAAGCTTTCTTT; CDR3aa: CAIGRQGVEAFF; v_gene: TRBV10-3; j_gene: TRBJ1-1; abundance: NA; d_gene: TRBD1
CDR3nt: TGTGCCATCAGTGAGCTCGGCCGGACCGGGGAGCTGTTTTTT; CDR3aa: CAISELGRTGELFF; v_gene: TRBV10-3; j_gene: TRBJ2-2; abundance: NA; d_gene: NA
CDR3nt: TGTGCCAGCAGCTTACAGGGACGCTACGAGCAGTACTTC; CDR3aa: CASSLQGRYEQYF; v_gene: TRBV11-3; j_gene: TRBJ2-7; abundance: NA; d_gene: NA
CDR3nt: TGTGCCAGCAATCGGGGGGCAGGGACCTACGAGCAGTACTTC; CDR3aa: CASNRGAGTYEQYF; v_gene: TRBV6-5; j_gene: TRBJ2-7; abundance: NA; d_gene: NA
CDR3nt: TGTGCTAGTGGTTTGAGAAACACCGGGGAGCTGTTTTTT; CDR3aa: CASGLRNTGELFF; v_gene: TRBV12-5; j_gene: TRBJ2-2; abundance: NA; d_gene: NA
CDR3nt: TGTGCCTGGCTTGCTAAGGGGGCGAACACTGAAGCTTTCTTT; CDR3aa: CAWLAKGANTEAFF; v_gene: TRBV30; j_gene: TRBJ1-1; abundance: once; d_gene: TRBD1
CDR3nt: TGTGCCAGCAGTTCCGCCCAAGATCAGCCCCAGCATTTT; CDR3aa: CASSSAQDQPQHF; v_gene: TRBV6-5; j_gene: TRBJ1-5; abundance: NA; d_gene: NA
CDR3nt: TGTGCCAGCTCCCCGCCCAGGTCAGAAGGCTACACCTTC; CDR3aa: CASSPPRSEGYTF; v_gene: TRBV6-6; j_gene: TRBJ1-2; abundance: NA; d_gene: NA
CDR3nt: TGTGCCAGCAGCTTAGTCCCGGGACTAGCGGGACGCAATGAGCAGTTCTTC; CDR3aa: CASSLVPGLAGRNEQFF; v_gene: TRBV11-3; j_gene: TRBJ2-1; abundance: once; d_gene: TRBD2
CDR3nt: TGTGCCAGCAGCGCTCAGGGTTTCGCCTCTGGAAACACCATATATTTT; CDR3aa: CASSAQGFASGNTIYF; v_gene: TRBV9; j_gene: TRBJ1-3; abundance: NA; d_gene: NA
CDR3nt: TGTGCCAGCAGCGTAACAGGGGAGGCAGATACGCAGTATTTT; CDR3aa: CASSVTGEADTQYF; v_gene: TRBV7-9; j_gene: TRBJ2-3; abundance: NA; d_gene: NA
CDR3nt: TGCGCCAGCAGCGTGGGGGGATCTAATGAAAAACTGTTTTTT; CDR3aa: CASSVGGSNEKLFF; v_gene: TRBV5-1; j_gene: TRBJ1-4; abundance: NA; d_gene: NA
CDR3nt: TGTGCCAGCAGCCAAGGTAGCGGAGGGTGGGAGACCCAGTACTTC; CDR3aa: CASSQGSGGWETQYF; v_gene: TRBV3-1/TRBV3-2; j_gene: TRBJ2-5; abundance: NA; d_gene: NA
CDR3nt: TGTGCCATCAGTGAGTCGGGGGGGGCGCGGTCCTACGAGCAGTACTTC; CDR3aa: CAISESGGARSYEQYF; v_gene: TRBV10-3; j_gene: TRBJ2-7; abundance: NA; d_gene: NA
CDR3nt: TGTGCCAGCAGTCCGAGGGGACCCCATCAGCCCCAGCATTTT; CDR3aa: CASSPRGPHQPQHF; v_gene: TRBV27; j_gene: TRBJ1-5; abundance: NA; d_gene: NA
CDR3nt: TGTGCCAGCAGTGAAGGGACACGTAATTACGAGCAGTACTTC; CDR3aa: CASSEGTRNYEQYF; v_gene: TRBV6-1; j_gene: TRBJ2-7; abundance: NA; d_gene: NA
CDR3nt: TGTGCCACCAGTGGCTCTCAAGGGTGGGCCTACAATGAGCAGTTCTTC; CDR3aa: CATSGSQGWAYNEQFF; v_gene: TRBV24-1; j_gene: TRBJ2-1; abundance: NA; d_gene: NA